Listed below are T cell receptor beta chains from one sample, sequenced in a study of blood T cell repertoires in COVID-19. The repertoire was sequenced with immunoSEQ multiplex PCR; TCRdb's copy has only in-frame clones and lacks some. This table holds approximately 120,000 clones, 70% to 90% found once. Material: peripheral blood. Source of these receptors: a woman aged 60-70 years with acute or convalescent COVID-19. The CDR3 runs from the conserved cysteine through the conserved F or W. The order of the fields is CDR3 protein, CDR3 DNA, V gene, clone size, D gene, J gene. A D gene is named only where the DNA matches it firmly. Not every row has a clone size; where given, it reads once, few, many or a size class.

CDR3aa: CASSSGTGGYGYTF
CDR3nt: TGTGCCAGCAGTTCGGGGACAGGGGGCTATGGCTACACCTTC
v_gene: TRBV6-5
abundance: -
d_gene: TRBD1
j_gene: TRBJ1-2

CDR3aa: CASSEAGRGADNYGYTF
CDR3nt: TGTGCCAGCAGTGAAGCTGGACGGGGAGCCGATAACTATGGCTACACCTTC
v_gene: TRBV25-1
abundance: -
d_gene: -
j_gene: TRBJ1-2

CDR3aa: CASGVDRGEAFF
CDR3nt: TGTGCCAGCGGAGTTGACAGGGGTGAAGCTTTCTTT
v_gene: TRBV27
abundance: -
d_gene: TRBD1
j_gene: TRBJ1-1

CDR3aa: CSAGGGTRVGEQFF
CDR3nt: TGCAGCGCTGGGGGAGGGACTAGGGTCGGTGAGCAGTTCTTC
v_gene: TRBV29-1
abundance: -
d_gene: TRBD2
j_gene: TRBJ2-1

CDR3aa: CASNWRGSETQYF
CDR3nt: TGTGCCAGCAACTGGAGGGGTTCGGAGACCCAGTACTTC
v_gene: TRBV12-3/TRBV12-4
abundance: -
d_gene: -
j_gene: TRBJ2-5

CDR3aa: CASSIDRQGDTQYF
CDR3nt: TGTGCCAGTAGTATAGACAGACAAGGCGATACGCAGTATTTT
v_gene: TRBV19
abundance: once
d_gene: -
j_gene: TRBJ2-3

CDR3aa: CASSTRTSGNTDTQYF
CDR3nt: TGTGCCAGCAGCACCCGGACTAGCGGGAACACAGATACGCAGTATTTT
v_gene: TRBV11-3
abundance: -
d_gene: TRBD2
j_gene: TRBJ2-3

CDR3aa: CASSLAGSTDTQYF
CDR3nt: TGTGCCAGCAGCTTAGCGGGATCGACAGATACGCAGTATTTT
v_gene: TRBV27
abundance: -
d_gene: TRBD2
j_gene: TRBJ2-3

CDR3aa: CASSSVGGVETQYF
CDR3nt: TGCGCCAGCAGCTCGGTAGGAGGGGTCGAGACCCAGTACTTC
v_gene: TRBV5-1
abundance: -
d_gene: -
j_gene: TRBJ2-5

CDR3aa: CASSPWAVGKETQYF
CDR3nt: TGTGCCAGCAGTCCCTGGGCAGTCGGAAAAGAGACCCAGTACTTC
v_gene: TRBV6-6
abundance: -
d_gene: -
j_gene: TRBJ2-5

CDR3aa: CASSLAGGDQPQHF
CDR3nt: TGCGCCAGCAGCTTGGCAGGGGGAGATCAGCCCCAGCATTTT
v_gene: TRBV5-1
abundance: -
d_gene: TRBD1
j_gene: TRBJ1-5

CDR3aa: CASSIEGLAGGQETQYF
CDR3nt: TGTGCCAGTAGTATAGAAGGACTAGCGGGGGGTCAAGAGACCCAGTACTTC
v_gene: TRBV19
abundance: few
d_gene: TRBD2
j_gene: TRBJ2-5

CDR3aa: CASRPKTGGNSGNTIYF
CDR3nt: TGTGCCAGCAGGCCCAAAACCGGGGGGAACTCGGGAAACACCATATATTTT
v_gene: TRBV25-1
abundance: -
d_gene: -
j_gene: TRBJ1-3

CDR3aa: CASSPGTAKNIQYF
CDR3nt: TGTGCCAGCTCACCCGGGACAGCTAAAAACATTCAGTACTTC
v_gene: TRBV18
abundance: -
d_gene: TRBD1
j_gene: TRBJ2-4

CDR3aa: CASRMRGTGFNEQYF
CDR3nt: TGTGCCAGCAGAATGCGCGGGACAGGATTCAACGAGCAGTACTTC
v_gene: TRBV28
abundance: -
d_gene: TRBD1
j_gene: TRBJ2-7

CDR3aa: CASSFSPLGEQYF
CDR3nt: TGTGCCAGCAGTTTTTCTCCCCTCGGGGAGCAGTACTTC
v_gene: TRBV28
abundance: -
d_gene: -
j_gene: TRBJ2-7

CDR3aa: CASSLPGSNQPQHF
CDR3nt: TGCGCCAGCAGCTTACCAGGTAGCAATCAGCCCCAGCATTTT
v_gene: TRBV10-2
abundance: -
d_gene: -
j_gene: TRBJ1-5

CDR3aa: CSVEAAGNTIYF
CDR3nt: TGCAGCGTTGAGGCAGCTGGAAACACCATATATTTT
v_gene: TRBV29-1
abundance: -
d_gene: -
j_gene: TRBJ1-3

CDR3aa: CASSSGLAGVEQYF
CDR3nt: TGTGCCAGCAGCTCGGGACTAGCGGGAGTCGAGCAGTACTTC
v_gene: TRBV7-2
abundance: -
d_gene: TRBD2
j_gene: TRBJ2-7

CDR3aa: CASSPTSGGTYEQFF
CDR3nt: TGTGCCAGCAGCCCGACTAGCGGGGGTACATATGAGCAGTTCTTC
v_gene: TRBV5-4
abundance: -
d_gene: TRBD2
j_gene: TRBJ2-1

CDR3aa: CASSIGPGGNNEQFF
CDR3nt: TGTGCCAGTAGTATAGGGCCTGGGGGGAACAATGAGCAGTTCTTC
v_gene: TRBV19
abundance: once
d_gene: -
j_gene: TRBJ2-1

CDR3aa: CASKWDTGPYNEQFF
CDR3nt: TGTGCCAGCAAGTGGGACACCGGACCCTACAATGAGCAGTTCTTC
v_gene: TRBV27
abundance: -
d_gene: -
j_gene: TRBJ2-1

CDR3aa: CATSDLARAGTDTQYF
CDR3nt: TGTGCCACCAGTGATCTCGCCAGGGCCGGCACAGATACGCAGTATTTT
v_gene: TRBV24-1
abundance: -
d_gene: -
j_gene: TRBJ2-3

CDR3aa: CASSLYASDTEAFF
CDR3nt: TGTGCCAGCAGTTTATATGCCAGCGACACTGAAGCTTTCTTT
v_gene: TRBV27
abundance: -
d_gene: -
j_gene: TRBJ1-1

CDR3aa: CASSESSYNSPLHF
CDR3nt: TGTGCCAGCAGCGAGAGCTCCTATAATTCACCCCTCCACTTT
v_gene: TRBV28
abundance: few
d_gene: -
j_gene: TRBJ1-6

CDR3aa: CASSVRQGAGNTIYF
CDR3nt: TGTGCCAGCAGCGTACGACAGGGTGCAGGAAACACCATATATTTT
v_gene: TRBV9
abundance: few
d_gene: TRBD1
j_gene: TRBJ1-3

CDR3aa: CASSLNLGAGTDTQYF
CDR3nt: TGTGCCAGCAGCCTCAACCTTGGGGCGGGCACAGATACGCAGTATTTT
v_gene: TRBV9
abundance: -
d_gene: -
j_gene: TRBJ2-3

CDR3aa: CASSPSSAANEKLFF
CDR3nt: TGTGCCAGCAGCCCCTCTTCAGCGGCTAATGAAAAACTGTTTTTT
v_gene: TRBV7-9
abundance: -
d_gene: -
j_gene: TRBJ1-4

CDR3aa: CASSPAAIAGGSDIQYF
CDR3nt: TGTGCCAGCAGTCCCGCCGCAATAGCGGGAGGATCGGACATTCAGTACTTC
v_gene: TRBV28
abundance: -
d_gene: TRBD2
j_gene: TRBJ2-4

CDR3aa: CASSLANQRGDNEQFF
CDR3nt: TGTGCCAGCAGCTTGGCCAATCAGCGGGGGGACAATGAGCAGTTCTTC
v_gene: TRBV5-4
abundance: -
d_gene: TRBD2
j_gene: TRBJ2-1

CDR3aa: CASSSGAGTGGNTIYF
CDR3nt: TGCGCCAGCAGCTCGGGAGCGGGAACTGGAGGAAACACCATATATTTT
v_gene: TRBV5-1
abundance: -
d_gene: -
j_gene: TRBJ1-3

CDR3aa: CASSEIERNTEAFF
CDR3nt: TGTGCCAGCAGTGAAATAGAGAGGAACACTGAAGCTTTCTTT
v_gene: TRBV2
abundance: -
d_gene: -
j_gene: TRBJ1-1

CDR3aa: CASRYGSGNEKLFF
CDR3nt: TGTGCCAGCAGGTACGGGAGTGGTAATGAAAAACTGTTTTTT
v_gene: TRBV6-5
abundance: -
d_gene: -
j_gene: TRBJ1-4

CDR3aa: CASSQLGQVYNEQFF
CDR3nt: TGTGCCAGCAGCCAATTAGGACAGGTCTACAATGAGCAGTTCTTC
v_gene: TRBV14
abundance: once
d_gene: TRBD1
j_gene: TRBJ2-1

CDR3aa: CSVSGQGDYEQYF
CDR3nt: TGCAGCGTTTCTGGACAGGGCGACTACGAGCAGTACTTC
v_gene: TRBV29-1
abundance: once
d_gene: TRBD1
j_gene: TRBJ2-7

CDR3aa: CASSPSGRWNTEAFF
CDR3nt: TGTGCCAGCAGCCCTTCAGGGAGGTGGAACACTGAAGCTTTCTTT
v_gene: TRBV9
abundance: once
d_gene: -
j_gene: TRBJ1-1

CDR3aa: CASSFENNQPQHF
CDR3nt: TGTGCCAGCAGTTTCGAGAACAATCAGCCCCAGCATTTT
v_gene: TRBV28
abundance: -
d_gene: -
j_gene: TRBJ1-5

CDR3aa: CASSSPGGLFGANTEAFF
CDR3nt: TGTGCCAGCAGTTCCCCGGGGGGCCTCTTTGGGGCGAACACTGAAGCTTTCTTT
v_gene: TRBV6-2/TRBV6-3
abundance: -
d_gene: -
j_gene: TRBJ1-1

CDR3aa: CASSSTSGGYVQYF
CDR3nt: TGTGCCAGCAGTTCCACTAGCGGGGGCTATGTTCAGTACTTC
v_gene: TRBV27
abundance: -
d_gene: TRBD2
j_gene: TRBJ2-5

CDR3aa: CASSIVGGLNYGYTF
CDR3nt: TGTGCCAGTAGTATAGTGGGGGGGCTGAACTATGGCTACACCTTC
v_gene: TRBV19
abundance: -
d_gene: -
j_gene: TRBJ1-2

CDR3aa: CASMTNYRVDQPQHF
CDR3nt: TGTGCCAGCATGACAAACTACAGGGTTGATCAGCCCCAGCATTTT
v_gene: TRBV6-5
abundance: -
d_gene: -
j_gene: TRBJ1-5

CDR3aa: CASSFRLARGGIQETQYF
CDR3nt: TGTGCCAGCAGCTTCAGGTTGGCCCGCGGGGGGATCCAAGAGACCCAGTACTTC
v_gene: TRBV11-2
abundance: -
d_gene: TRBD2
j_gene: TRBJ2-5

CDR3aa: CASSRGGTYNEQFF
CDR3nt: TGTGCCAGCAGCCGGGGTGGGACCTACAATGAGCAGTTCTTC
v_gene: TRBV7-9
abundance: -
d_gene: -
j_gene: TRBJ2-1

CDR3aa: CASSLTSTSSSEQYF
CDR3nt: TGTGCCAGCAGTCTTACTTCGACTAGCTCGAGCGAGCAGTACTTC
v_gene: TRBV27
abundance: -
d_gene: TRBD2
j_gene: TRBJ2-7

CDR3aa: CASSFAGEGQYRYF
CDR3nt: TGTGCCAGCAGCTTCGCGGGGGAAGGACAGTATCGGTACTTC
v_gene: TRBV11-2
abundance: -
d_gene: -
j_gene: TRBJ2-7

CDR3aa: CASSQAGGAGYGYTF
CDR3nt: TGTGCCAGCAGCCAAGCAGGGGGCGCGGGCTATGGCTACACCTTC
v_gene: TRBV7-2
abundance: -
d_gene: TRBD1
j_gene: TRBJ1-2

CDR3aa: CASRGLAGVDEQFF
CDR3nt: TGTGCCAGTAGGGGTCTAGCGGGAGTTGATGAGCAGTTCTTC
v_gene: TRBV19
abundance: -
d_gene: TRBD2
j_gene: TRBJ2-1

CDR3aa: CASKRGPWETQYF
CDR3nt: TGTGCCAGTAAGCGGGGTCCATGGGAGACCCAGTACTTC
v_gene: TRBV2
abundance: -
d_gene: TRBD2
j_gene: TRBJ2-5

CDR3aa: CASSFEDREKLFF
CDR3nt: TGTGCCAGCAGTTTTGAGGATAGAGAAAAACTGTTTTTT
v_gene: TRBV12-3/TRBV12-4
abundance: few
d_gene: -
j_gene: TRBJ1-4

CDR3aa: CASSHPHYEQYF
CDR3nt: TGTGCCAGCAGCCATCCCCACTACGAGCAGTACTTC
v_gene: TRBV3-1/TRBV3-2
abundance: -
d_gene: -
j_gene: TRBJ2-7

CDR3aa: CATSRDPRGSGSPLHF
CDR3nt: TGTGCCACCAGCAGAGATCCCAGGGGATCTGGTTCACCCCTCCACTTT
v_gene: TRBV15
abundance: -
d_gene: -
j_gene: TRBJ1-6

CDR3aa: CASSQAGSNTEAFF
CDR3nt: TGTGCCAGCAGCCAAGCGGGATCGAACACTGAAGCTTTCTTT
v_gene: TRBV3-1/TRBV3-2
abundance: once
d_gene: -
j_gene: TRBJ1-1

CDR3aa: CASSLGPKGAYGYTF
CDR3nt: TGTGCCAGCAGTTTAGGCCCCAAGGGGGCATATGGCTACACCTTC
v_gene: TRBV28
abundance: few
d_gene: TRBD1
j_gene: TRBJ1-2